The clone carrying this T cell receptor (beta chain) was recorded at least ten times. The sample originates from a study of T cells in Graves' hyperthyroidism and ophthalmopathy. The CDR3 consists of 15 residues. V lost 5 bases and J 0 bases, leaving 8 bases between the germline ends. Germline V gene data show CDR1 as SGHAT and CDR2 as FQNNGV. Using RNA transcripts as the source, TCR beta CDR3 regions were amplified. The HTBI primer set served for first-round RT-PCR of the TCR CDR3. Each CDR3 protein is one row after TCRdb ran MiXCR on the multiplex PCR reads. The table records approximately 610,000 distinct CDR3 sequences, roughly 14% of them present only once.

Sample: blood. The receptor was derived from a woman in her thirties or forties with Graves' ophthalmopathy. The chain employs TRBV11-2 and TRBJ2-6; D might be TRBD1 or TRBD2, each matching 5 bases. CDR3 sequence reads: CASSPGSSGANVLTF. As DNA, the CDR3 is TGTGCCAGCAGCCCAGGGAGCTCTGGGGCCAACGTCCTGACTTTC.